This T cell receptor beta chain was observed in a study of response to subunit inactivated influenza vaccine listed by TCRdb under 2018. Looking at the study overall: To follow how T cells responded to a trivalent subunit inactivated influenza vaccine, the researchers relied on deep quantitative profiling of the T cell receptor repertoire. Study-wide findings and limitations: The authors proposed that each seasonal influenza vaccination may bring in only a limited number of new T cells.

Details on this clonotype: Its target antigen remains unknown. No base qualities exist here, and no much larger clone lies one base off it.

The library was produced with RT-PCR. The run used an Illumina HiSeq 2500. TCRdb redid the processing of the public reads, applying fastp at Q25 and MiXCR, and retained in-frame beta chains. Entries that share a CDR3 protein sequence are merged under the most common genes and DNA. The sample has a few hundred thousand distinct CDR3 sequences on record, around 11% of them singletons. The ten largest clones add up to around 10% of the sample. The CDR3 measures 20 amino acids from cysteine to phenylalanine. The CDR3 DNA has 60 bases and is translated from base 1. Trimming takes 3 bases from V and 2 bases from J, and the germline ends sit 27 bases apart. Per the germline V gene, SGHDN is the CDR1 and FVKESK is the CDR2. Separately, the same data were catalogued under a study of T cells expressing NK-cell markers. As noted in the second study: The TCR beta cDNA libraries were made using 5'RACE template switching, a step that added both a universal primer site and unique molecular identifiers. In sorted CD3+CD56+NKG2C+, CD3+CD56+NKG2C- and CD3+CD56-NKG2C+ T-cell subsets from 8 or 9 donors, TCR beta-chain repertoires were profiled. Among the eight sequenced donors, only one was HCMV-seronegative, while the other seven were HCMV-seropositive. To restrict sorting to alphabetaTCR-expressing T cells, an anti-gammadeltaTCR antibody was added in several experiments. In more than 5 donors, the dominant CD3+CD56+NKG2C+ clonotypes were found to rank among the top 10 CD8+ clonotypes and to make up about 1.0-7.5% of CD8+ T cells. Those dominant clonotypes were again the most abundant among CD3+CD56-NKG2C+ cells in a few donors, at roughly 28.3-60.1%. Whether the expanded NKG2C-expressing T cell clones were specific for HCMV antigens remained unclear. All eight donors whose samples were sequenced were randomly selected healthy volunteers, three of them men and five women. To determine HCMV serostatus, a commercial ELISA kit was used to detect HCMV-specific IgG in serum. Ficoll density gradient centrifugation was used to isolate peripheral blood mononuclear cells from blood. For 5 or 6 donors, unsorted PBMC were also used to sequence bulk peripheral blood T-cell repertoires. cDNA synthesis was primed from the TCR beta constant segment, followed by two successive PCR amplification steps. Illumina HiSeq 2000/2500, MiSeq or NextSeq was used to sequence libraries as 2 x 150 bp reads. MIGEC was used to demultiplex reads and group the reads by UMI, and MiTCR was used to assemble and quantify clonotypes. To remove erroneous sequences, TCR cDNA sequences were retained only when supported by two or more reads. The tcR package was used for downstream repertoire analysis, with clonotypes matched between fractions based on CDR3 nucleotide sequence plus V segment. VDJmatch was used to annotate antigen specificity against VDJdb, with one amino acid substitution in CDR3 allowed.

This clonotype originated in a man aged 50 or older who received an inactivated influenza vaccine. Donor details come from another sample of the same person, matched by shared clones. The chain is assembled from TRBV14 and TRBJ2-3; the best D guess is TRBD2, with 6 bases matching. This material consisted of PBMCs from blood, taken on the day of vaccination. The CDR3 region: CASSHEKPKRNKDYTDTQYF. The DNA sequence follows: TGTGCCAGCAGCCACGAAAAACCAAAACGCAATAAGGACTACACAGATACGCAGTATTTT. Joined to the reference TRBV14 and TRBJ2-3 proteins, this CDR3 gives the full variable domain: EAGVTQFPSHSVIEKGQTVTLRCDPISGHDNLYWYRRVMGKEIKFLLHFVKESKQDESGMPNNRFLAERTGGTYSTLKVQPAELEDSGVYFCASSHEKPKRNKDYTDTQYFGPGTRLTVL.